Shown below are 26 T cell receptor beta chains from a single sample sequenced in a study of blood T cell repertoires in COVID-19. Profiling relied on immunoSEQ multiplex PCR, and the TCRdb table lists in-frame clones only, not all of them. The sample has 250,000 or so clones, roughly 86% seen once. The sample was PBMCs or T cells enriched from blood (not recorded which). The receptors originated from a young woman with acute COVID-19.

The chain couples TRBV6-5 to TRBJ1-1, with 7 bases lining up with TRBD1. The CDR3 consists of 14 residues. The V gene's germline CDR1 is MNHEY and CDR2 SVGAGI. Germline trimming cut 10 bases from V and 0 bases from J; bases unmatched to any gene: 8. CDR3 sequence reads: CATKEQGMNTEAFF. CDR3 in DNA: TGTGCCACCAAAGAACAGGGGATGAACACTGAAGCTTTCTTT.

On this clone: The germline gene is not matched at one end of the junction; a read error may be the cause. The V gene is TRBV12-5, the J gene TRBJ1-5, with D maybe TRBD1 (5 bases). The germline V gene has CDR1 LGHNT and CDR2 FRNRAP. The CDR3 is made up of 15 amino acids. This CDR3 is CASALGDLINQPQHF. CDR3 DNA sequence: TGTGCTAGTGCTTTGGGGGACTTGATCAATCAGCCCCAGCATTTT.

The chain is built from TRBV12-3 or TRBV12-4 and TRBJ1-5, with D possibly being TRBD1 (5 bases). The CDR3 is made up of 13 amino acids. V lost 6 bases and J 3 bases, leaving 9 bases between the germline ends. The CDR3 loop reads CASSRQPNQPQHF. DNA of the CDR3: TGTGCCAGCAGCCGACAGCCCAATCAGCCCCAGCATTTT.

As DNA, the CDR3 is TGTGCCAGCAGAATGAGTCTCTGGGGGGGCTATGGCTACACCTTC. Translating it yields CASRMSLWGGYGYTF. The J gene is TRBJ1-2, the V gene TRBV6-6, with D tentatively TRBD1 (5 bases). This CDR3 spans 15 amino acids. The germline V and J ends were trimmed by 6 bases and 4 bases, with 18 bases remaining between them. CDR1 is MNHNY, CDR2 SVGAGI, per germline (reference sequence).

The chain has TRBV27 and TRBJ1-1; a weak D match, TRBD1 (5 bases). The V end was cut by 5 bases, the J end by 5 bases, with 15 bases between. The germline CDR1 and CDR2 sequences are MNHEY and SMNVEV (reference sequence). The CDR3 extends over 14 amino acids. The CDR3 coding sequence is TGTGCCAGCAGTAAACCGGACATAGGGACTGAAGCTTTCTTT. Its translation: CASSKPDIGTEAFF.

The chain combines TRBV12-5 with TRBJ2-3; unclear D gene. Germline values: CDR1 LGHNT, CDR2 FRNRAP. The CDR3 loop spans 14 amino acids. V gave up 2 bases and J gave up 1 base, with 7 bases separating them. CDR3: CASGLITGTDTQYF. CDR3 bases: TGTGCTAGTGGTTTGATCACAGGCACAGATACGCAGTATTTT.

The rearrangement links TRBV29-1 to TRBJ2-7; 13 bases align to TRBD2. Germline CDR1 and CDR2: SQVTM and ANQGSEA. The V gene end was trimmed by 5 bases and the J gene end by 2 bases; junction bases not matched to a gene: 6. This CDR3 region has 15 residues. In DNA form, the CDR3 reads TGCAGCGTTCGGGGGACTAGCGGGGATCCCTACGAGCAGTACTTC. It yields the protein CSVRGTSGDPYEQYF.

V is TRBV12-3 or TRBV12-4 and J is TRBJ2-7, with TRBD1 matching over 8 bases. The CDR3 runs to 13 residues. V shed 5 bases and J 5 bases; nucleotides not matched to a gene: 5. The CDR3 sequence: CASSRTGGNEQYF. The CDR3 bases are TGTGCCAGCAGTCGAACAGGGGGGAACGAGCAGTACTTC.

The DNA of the CDR3 is TGCAGTGCTAGAGGGGGCAGCGTATACACCTTC. Protein product: CSARGGSVYTF. The genes are TRBV20-1 and TRBJ1-2, with a possible D match to TRBD1 (5 bases). This CDR3 has 11 amino acids. Trimming removed 1 base from V and 11 bases from J, with 11 bases in between. The V gene's germline CDR1 is DFQATT and CDR2 SNEGSKA (reference sequence).

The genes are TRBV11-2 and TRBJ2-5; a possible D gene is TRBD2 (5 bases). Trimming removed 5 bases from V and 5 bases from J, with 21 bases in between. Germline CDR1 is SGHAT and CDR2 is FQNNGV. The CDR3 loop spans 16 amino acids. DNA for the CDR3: TGTGCCAGCAGCATCCGTCCTGGTGAGGGCCGCGAGACCCAGTACTTC. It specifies CASSIRPGEGRETQYF.

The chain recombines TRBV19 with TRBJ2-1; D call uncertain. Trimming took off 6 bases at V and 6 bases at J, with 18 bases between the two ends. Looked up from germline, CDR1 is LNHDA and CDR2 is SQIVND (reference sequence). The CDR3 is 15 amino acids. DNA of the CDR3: TGTGCCAGTAGCAAAGGAGCAAGCCTTTTCAATGAGCAGTTCTTC. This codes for CASSKGASLFNEQFF.

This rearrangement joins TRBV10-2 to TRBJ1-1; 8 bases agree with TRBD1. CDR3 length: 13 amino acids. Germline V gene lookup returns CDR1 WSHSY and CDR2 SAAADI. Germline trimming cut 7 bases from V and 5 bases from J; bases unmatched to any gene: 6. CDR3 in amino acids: CASTMDRVTEAFF. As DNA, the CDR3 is TGCGCCAGCACGATGGACAGGGTGACTGAAGCTTTCTTT.

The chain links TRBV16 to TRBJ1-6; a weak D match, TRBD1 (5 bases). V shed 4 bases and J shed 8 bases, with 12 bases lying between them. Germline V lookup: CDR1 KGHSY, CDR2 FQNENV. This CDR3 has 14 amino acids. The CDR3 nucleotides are TGTGCCAGCAGCCCTTCGGGGGGTGATTCACCCCTCCACTTT. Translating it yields CASSPSGGDSPLHF.

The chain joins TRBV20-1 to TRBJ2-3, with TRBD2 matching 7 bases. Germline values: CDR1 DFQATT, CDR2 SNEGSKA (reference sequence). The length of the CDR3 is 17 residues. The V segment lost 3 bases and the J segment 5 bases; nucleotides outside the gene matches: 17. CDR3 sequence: CSASALVGRGMGDTQYF. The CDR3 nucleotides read TGCAGTGCTAGTGCCCTCGTTGGGCGGGGGATGGGAGATACGCAGTATTTT.

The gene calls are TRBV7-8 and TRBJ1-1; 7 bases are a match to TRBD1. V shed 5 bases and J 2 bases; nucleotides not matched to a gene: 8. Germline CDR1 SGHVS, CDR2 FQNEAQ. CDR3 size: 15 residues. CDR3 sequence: CASSPRQGYNTEAFF. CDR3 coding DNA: TGTGCCAGCAGCCCTCGACAGGGCTATAACACTGAAGCTTTCTTT.

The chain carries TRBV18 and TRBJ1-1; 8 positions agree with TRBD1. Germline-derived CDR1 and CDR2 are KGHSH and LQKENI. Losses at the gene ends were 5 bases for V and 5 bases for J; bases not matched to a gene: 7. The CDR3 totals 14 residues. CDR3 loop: CASSSTGGVTEAFF. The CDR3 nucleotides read TGTGCCAGCTCATCTACAGGGGGAGTAACTGAAGCTTTCTTT. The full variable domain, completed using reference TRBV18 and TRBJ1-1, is NAGVMQNPRHLVRRRGQEARLRCSPMKGHSHVYWYRQLPEEGLKFMVYLQKENIIDESGMPKERFSAEFPKEGPSILRIQQVVRGDSAAYFCASSSTGGVTEAFFGQGTRLTVV.

The CDR3 region is CASSATGVTEAFF. CDR3 nucleotides: TGTGCCAGCAGCGCAACGGGGGTGACTGAAGCTTTCTTT. The gene calls are TRBV25-1 and TRBJ1-1; D is possibly TRBD1 (5 bases). Trimming cost V 6 bases and J 5 bases, with 13 bases left between them. CDR1 MGHDK and CDR2 SYGVNS come from the germline V gene. CDR3 length equals 13 residues.

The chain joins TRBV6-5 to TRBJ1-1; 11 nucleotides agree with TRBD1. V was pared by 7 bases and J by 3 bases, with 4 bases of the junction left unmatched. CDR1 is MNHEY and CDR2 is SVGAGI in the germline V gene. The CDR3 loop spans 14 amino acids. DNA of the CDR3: TGTGCCAGCACTGGGACAGGGGGGCACACTGAAGCTTTCTTT. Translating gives CASTGTGGHTEAFF.

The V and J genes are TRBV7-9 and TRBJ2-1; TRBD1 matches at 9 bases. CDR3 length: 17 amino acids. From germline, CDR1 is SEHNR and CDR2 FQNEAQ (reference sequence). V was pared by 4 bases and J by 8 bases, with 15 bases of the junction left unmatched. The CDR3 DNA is TGTGCCAGCAGCTACCACAGGGGGCGCGTCCTTGGCGATGAGCAGTTCTTC. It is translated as CASSYHRGRVLGDEQFF. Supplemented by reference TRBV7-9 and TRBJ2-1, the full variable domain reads DTGVSQNPRHKITKRGQNVTFRCDPISEHNRLYWYRQTLGQGPEFLTYFQNEAQLEKSRLLSDRFSAERPKGSFSTLEIQRTEQGDSAMYLCASSYHRGRVLGDEQFFGPGTRLTVL.

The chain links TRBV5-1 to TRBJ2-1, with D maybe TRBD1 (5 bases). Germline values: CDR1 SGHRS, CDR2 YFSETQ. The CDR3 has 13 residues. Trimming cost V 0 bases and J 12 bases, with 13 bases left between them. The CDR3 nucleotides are TGCGCCAGCAGCTTGGAGTATGGCCAGGGGCAGTTCTTC. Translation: CASSLEYGQGQFF.

CDR3 residues: CASSPRGWRGYTF. As DNA, the CDR3 is TGTGCCAGCAGTCCCAGGGGGTGGCGGGGCTACACCTTC. The V call is TRBV2, the J call TRBJ1-2, with TRBD1 matching 7 bases. The germline V gene has CDR1 SNHLY and CDR2 FYNNEI. J was trimmed by 8 bases and V by 5 bases; bases with no gene match: 8. CDR3 length: 13 amino acids.

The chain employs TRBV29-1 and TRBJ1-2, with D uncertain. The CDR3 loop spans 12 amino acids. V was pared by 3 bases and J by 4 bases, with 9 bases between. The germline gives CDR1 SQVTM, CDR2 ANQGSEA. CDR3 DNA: TGCAGCGTTGATCCGGGATTCTATGGCTACACCTTC. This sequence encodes CSVDPGFYGYTF.

This CDR3 reads CASSSWGMGQGKETQYF. DNA for the CDR3: TGTGCCAGCAGCTCCTGGGGGATGGGACAGGGGAAAGAGACCCAGTACTTC. The J gene is TRBJ2-5, the V gene TRBV5-6; 10 bases fit TRBD1. V was clipped by 3 bases and J by 3 bases; unmatched bases: 11. The length of the CDR3 is 17 residues. Per germline, CDR1 SGHDT and CDR2 YYEEEE.

DNA of the CDR3: TGTGCCATTAAAACGGGACAGGGCCCTTATGGCTACACCTTC. This codes for CAIKTGQGPYGYTF. This chain uses TRBV19 with TRBJ1-2; TRBD1 agrees at 9 bases. The CDR3 loop spans 14 amino acids. Trimming took 10 bases from V and 5 from J; bases not matched to a gene: 11. CDR1 and CDR2 from the germline V gene are LNHDA and SQIVND (reference sequence). Filled out from reference TRBV19 and TRBJ1-2, the complete variable domain reads DGGITQSPKYLFRKEGQNVTLSCEQNLNHDAMYWYRQDPGQGLRLIYYSQIVNDFQKGDIAEGYSVSREKKESFPLTVTSAQKNPTAFYLCAIKTGQGPYGYTFGSGTRLTVV.

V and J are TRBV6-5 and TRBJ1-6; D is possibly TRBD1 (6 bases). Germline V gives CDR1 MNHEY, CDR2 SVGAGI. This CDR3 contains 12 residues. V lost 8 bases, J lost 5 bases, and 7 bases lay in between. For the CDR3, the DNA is TGTGCCAGCGAGGGGGATAATTCACCCCTCCACTTT. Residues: CASEGDNSPLHF.

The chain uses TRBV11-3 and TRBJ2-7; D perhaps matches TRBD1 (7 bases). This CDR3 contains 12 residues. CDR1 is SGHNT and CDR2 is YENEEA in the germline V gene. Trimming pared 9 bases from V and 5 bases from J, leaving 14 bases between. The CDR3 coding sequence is TGTGCCAGTCGAGGAGGGGGCGACGAGCAGTACTTC. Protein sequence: CASRGGGDEQYF.